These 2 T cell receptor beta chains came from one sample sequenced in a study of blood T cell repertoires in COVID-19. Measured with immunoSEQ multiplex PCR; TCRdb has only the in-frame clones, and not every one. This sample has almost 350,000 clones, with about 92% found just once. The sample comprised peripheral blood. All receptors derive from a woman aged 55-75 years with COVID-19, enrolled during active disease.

The CDR3: CASTASRDSKRGYTF. The CDR3 nucleotides read TGTGCCAGCACCGCGTCGCGGGACTCCAAGAGGGGCTACACCTTC. The V and J genes are TRBV6-5 and TRBJ1-2; D perhaps matches TRBD1 (5 bases). V shed 7 bases and J shed 8 bases, with 23 bases lying between them. From germline, CDR1 is MNHEY and CDR2 SVGAGI. This CDR3 contains 15 residues.

The CDR3 DNA is TGCGCCAGCAGTCACCCAGGGACAGGGGACTTTAATGAAAAACTGTTTTTT. It is translated as CASSHPGTGDFNEKLFF. The rearrangement joins TRBV23-1 to TRBJ1-4; 10 bases align to TRBD1. TRBV23-1 is an ORF for which the function is uncertain. The length of the CDR3 is 17 residues. After removal of 3 bases from V and 4 bases from J, the junction contained 8 bases not matched to a gene.